The 7 T cell receptor beta chains presented below share a single source sample, sequenced in a study of shared clonotypes between healthy human individuals. Produced via immunoSEQ multiplex PCR; TCRdb's table is partial and in-frame only. The sample includes roughly 2 million clones, over 85% seen only once; the top ten take 0.1% to 0.15%. Input material: naive CD4+ T cells sorted from blood. Sample subset: CD45RA+ positively selected. Every receptor here comes from a man in his late teens or twenties in good health.

The V call is TRBV6-6, the J call TRBJ2-5; D gene uncertain. Trimming cost V 2 bases and J 5 bases, with 3 bases left between them. Germline V lookup: CDR1 MNHNY, CDR2 SVGAGI (reference sequence). The CDR3 contains 11 residues. In DNA, the CDR3 is TGTGCCAGCAGTTACCCTGAGACCCAGTACTTC. Protein product: CASSYPETQYF.

The chain is built from TRBV18 and TRBJ2-1, with 13 bases aligning to TRBD2. The V gene end was trimmed by 8 bases and the J gene end by 15 bases; junction bases not matched to a gene: 13. CDR1 is KGHSH, CDR2 LQKENI, per germline. This CDR3 has 14 amino acids. The CDR3 region is CASHAGTSGKTAFF. The CDR3 region has the DNA TGTGCCAGCCACGCCGGGACTAGCGGGAAGACCGCGTTCTTC.

The chain carries TRBV6-6 and TRBJ2-1; perhaps TRBD1 as D (5 bases). The V end was cut by 0 bases, the J end by 4 bases, with 7 bases between. Germline CDR1 is MNHNY and CDR2 is SVGAGI (reference sequence). This CDR3 contains 14 residues. The CDR3, as DNA: TGTGCCAGCAGTTACTCGAAGGGGTACAATGAGCAGTTCTTC. It codes for CASSYSKGYNEQFF.

The chain joins TRBV19 to TRBJ1-4, with 9 bases fitting TRBD1. Looked up from germline, CDR1 is LNHDA and CDR2 is SQIVND (reference sequence). The CDR3 covers 15 residues. The V segment lost 5 bases and the J segment 8 bases; nucleotides outside the gene matches: 9. The CDR3 protein is CASSFTGTGYEKLFF. CDR3 sequence (DNA): TGTGCCAGTAGTTTTACCGGGACAGGGTACGAAAAACTGTTTTTT. Supplemented by reference TRBV19 and TRBJ1-4, the full variable domain reads DGGITQSPKYLFRKEGQNVTLSCEQNLNHDAMYWYRQDPGQGLRLIYYSQIVNDFQKGDIAEGYSVSREKKESFPLTVTSAQKNPTAFYLCASSFTGTGYEKLFFGSGTQLSVL.

The chain has TRBV7-2 and TRBJ2-7; D remains ambiguous. Germline CDR1 reads SGHTA; CDR2 reads FQGNSA. This CDR3 is built from 14 residues. Trimming cost V 1 base and J 7 bases, with 14 bases left between them. Here the CDR3 reads CASSLGSSSREQYF. The CDR3 bases are TGTGCCAGCAGCTTAGGGTCCTCATCGCGGGAGCAGTACTTC.

This clone is a singleton in its sample. The V gene is TRBV6-1, the J gene TRBJ1-4; unclear D gene. Germline-derived CDR1 and CDR2 are MNHNS and SASEGT. V lost 6 bases, J lost 7 bases, and 9 bases lay in between. The CDR3 is 12 amino acids. Here the CDR3 reads CASSGPSEKLFF. CDR3 in DNA: TGTGCCAGCAGCGGACCTTCTGAAAAACTGTTTTTT.

The chain has TRBV4-1 and TRBJ2-1; TRBD2 matches 7 bases. Germline CDR1 and CDR2: MGHRA and YSYEKL. The CDR3 loop spans 17 amino acids. V shed 3 bases and J 2 bases; nucleotides not matched to a gene: 10. The CDR3 loop is CASSQGGGRDAYNEQFF. In DNA, the CDR3 is TGCGCCAGCAGCCAGGGTGGAGGGAGGGACGCCTACAATGAGCAGTTCTTC.